This TCR beta chain was recovered during a study of CD8 T cells in ankylosing spondylitis. General study results and limits: Apparently characteristic of ankylosing spondylitis blood was a TCR beta motif (roughly eight highly homologous variants). The authors found the disease-linked clones to be CD8+ and relatively rare in peripheral blood. Prior literature has documented some motif variants in synovial fluid and blood from reactive arthritis. Reportedly, disease-linked clones are significantly enriched in ankylosing spondylitis patients' matched synovial fluid.

Quantitative 5'-RACE with molecular barcodes generated TCR beta libraries. TCRdb reprocessed the 5' RACE reads via MiXCR and lists one record per CDR3 protein. The sample lists roughly 700,000 distinct CDR3 sequences, around 20% occurring once. This clonotype was counted between two and nine times. What it recognizes is unknown. The CDR3 covers 16 residues. Per the germline V gene, CDR1 is SGHTA and CDR2 is FQGNSA. The J segment lost 1 base and the V segment lost 1 base, leaving 2 bases of the junction unmatched. The chain carries TRBV7-2 and TRBJ1-5; 9 positions match TRBD1. This TCR came from a male donor with ankylosing spondylitis. The sequencing input was blood, either unsorted or a sorted T cell fraction (not recorded which). The CDR3: CASSLGDRVSNQPQHF. The DNA for the CDR3 is TGTGCCAGCAGCTTAGGGGACAGGGTAAGCAATCAGCCCCAGCATTTT.